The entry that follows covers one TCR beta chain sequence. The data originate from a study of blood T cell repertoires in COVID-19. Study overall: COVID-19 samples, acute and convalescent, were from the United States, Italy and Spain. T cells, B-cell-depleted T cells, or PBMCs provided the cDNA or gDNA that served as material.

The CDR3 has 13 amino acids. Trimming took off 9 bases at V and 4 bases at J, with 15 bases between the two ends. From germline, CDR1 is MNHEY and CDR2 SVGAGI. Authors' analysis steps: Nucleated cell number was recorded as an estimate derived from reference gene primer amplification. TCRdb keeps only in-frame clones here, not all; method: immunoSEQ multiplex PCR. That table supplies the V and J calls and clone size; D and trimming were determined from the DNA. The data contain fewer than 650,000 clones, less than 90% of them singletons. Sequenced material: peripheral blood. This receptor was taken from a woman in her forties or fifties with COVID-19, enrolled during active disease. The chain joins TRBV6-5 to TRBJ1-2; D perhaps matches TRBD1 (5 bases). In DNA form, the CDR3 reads TGTGCCAGTGAAGCCCGCAGGGTCTATGGCTACACCTTC. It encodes CASEARRVYGYTF.